This T cell receptor (beta chain) was identified during a study of T cells after yellow fever vaccination. The CDR3 contains 14 residues. The germline gives CDR1 SGHRS, CDR2 YFSETQ. Study-wide results and limits: Clones that expanded after primary vaccination mostly reappeared after the booster (96% CD4, approximately 85% CD8). The appearance of a small share of clonotypes in both CD4 and CD8 compartments was observed. The secondary response showed a weaker magnitude and a faster peak, day 5 versus 15.

Worth noting for this clonotype: Its specificity is unknown. A much bigger clone sits one base away, suggesting this may be a read error.

The 5'RACE template-switching step produced TCR cDNA and added a universal primer site and UMIs. Each CDR3 protein gets one entry after TCRdb re-called the 5' RACE reads with MiXCR. The data show under 300,000 distinct CDR3 sequences, with over 10% seen just once and roughly 0.5% held by the top ten. This chain links TRBV5-1 with TRBJ2-7; D possibly uses TRBD1 or TRBD2 (6 bases each). The material was CD4+ T cells sorted from PBMCs, obtained 45 days after the yellow fever booster vaccination. This receptor was taken from a young man who received the YFV17D yellow fever vaccine. The DNA for the CDR3 is TGCGTCAGCAGCTTACAGGGAGGTTCCTACGAGCAGTACTTC. It encodes CVSSLQGGSYEQYF. The variable domain in full, completed from reference TRBV5-1 and TRBJ2-7, reads KAGVTQTPRYLIKTRGQQVTLSCSPISGHRSVSWYQQTPGQGLQFLFEYFSETQRNKGNFPGRFSGRQFSNSRSEMNVSTLELGDSALYLCVSSLQGGSYEQYFGPGTRLTVT.